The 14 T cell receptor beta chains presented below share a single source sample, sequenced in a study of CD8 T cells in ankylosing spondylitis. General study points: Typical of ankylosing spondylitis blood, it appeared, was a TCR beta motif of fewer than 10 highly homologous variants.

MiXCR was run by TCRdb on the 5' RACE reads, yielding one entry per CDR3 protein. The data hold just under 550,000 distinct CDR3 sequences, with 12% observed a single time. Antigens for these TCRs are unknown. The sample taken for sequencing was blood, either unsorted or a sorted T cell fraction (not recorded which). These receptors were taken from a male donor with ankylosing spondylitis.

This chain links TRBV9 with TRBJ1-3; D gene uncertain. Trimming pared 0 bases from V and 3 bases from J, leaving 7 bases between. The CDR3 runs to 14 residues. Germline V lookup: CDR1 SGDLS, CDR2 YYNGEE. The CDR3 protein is CASSVGISGNTIYF. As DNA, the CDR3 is TGTGCCAGCAGCGTAGGGATAAGTGGAAACACCATATATTTT.

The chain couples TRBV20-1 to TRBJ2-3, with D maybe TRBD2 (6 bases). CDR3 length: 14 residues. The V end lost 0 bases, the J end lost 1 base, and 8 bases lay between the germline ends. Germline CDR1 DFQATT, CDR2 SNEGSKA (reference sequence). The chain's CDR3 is CSAREGEGTDTQYF. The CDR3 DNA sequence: TGCAGTGCTAGAGAAGGGGAGGGCACAGATACGCAGTATTTT.

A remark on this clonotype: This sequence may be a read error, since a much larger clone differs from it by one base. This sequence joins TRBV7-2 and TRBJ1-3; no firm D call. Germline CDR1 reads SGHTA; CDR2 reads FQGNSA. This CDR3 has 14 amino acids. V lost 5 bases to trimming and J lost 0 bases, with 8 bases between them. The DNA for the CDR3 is TGTGCCAGCAGCCCCCGTCTCTCTGGAAACACCATATATTTT. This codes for CASSPRLSGNTIYF.

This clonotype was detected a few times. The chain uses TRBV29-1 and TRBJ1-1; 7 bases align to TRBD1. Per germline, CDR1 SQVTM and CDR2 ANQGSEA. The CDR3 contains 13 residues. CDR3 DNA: TGCACCGTACAAGACAGGGAGGCCACTGAAGCTTTCTTT. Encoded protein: CTVQDREATEAFF.

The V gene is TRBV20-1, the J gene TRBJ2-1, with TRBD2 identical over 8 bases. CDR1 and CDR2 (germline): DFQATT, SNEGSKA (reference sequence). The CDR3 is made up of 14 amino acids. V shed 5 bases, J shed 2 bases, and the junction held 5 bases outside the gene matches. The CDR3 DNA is TGCAGTGCTGGAGCGGGAGCGGCCTACAATGAGCAGTTCTTC. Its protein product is CSAGAGAAYNEQFF.

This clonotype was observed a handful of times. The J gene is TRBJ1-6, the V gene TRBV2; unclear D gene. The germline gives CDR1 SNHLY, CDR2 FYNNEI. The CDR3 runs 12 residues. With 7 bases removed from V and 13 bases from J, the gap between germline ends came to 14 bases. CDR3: CASTPGGPPLHF. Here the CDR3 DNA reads TGTGCCAGCACCCCCGGAGGCCCGCCCCTCCACTTT.

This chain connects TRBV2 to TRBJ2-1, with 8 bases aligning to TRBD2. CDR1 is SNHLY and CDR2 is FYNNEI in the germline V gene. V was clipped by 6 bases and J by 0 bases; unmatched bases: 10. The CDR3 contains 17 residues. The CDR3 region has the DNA TGTGCCAGCAGATCCCTTCTGAGCGGGAGCTCCTACAATGAGCAGTTCTTC. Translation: CASRSLLSGSSYNEQFF.

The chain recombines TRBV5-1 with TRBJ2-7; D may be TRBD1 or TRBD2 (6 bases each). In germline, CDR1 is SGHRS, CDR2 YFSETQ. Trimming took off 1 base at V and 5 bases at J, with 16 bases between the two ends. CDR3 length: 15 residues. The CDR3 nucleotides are TGCGCCAGCAGCTTGTCCCCGGGGGCGCGTAACGAGCAGTACTTC. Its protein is CASSLSPGARNEQYF.

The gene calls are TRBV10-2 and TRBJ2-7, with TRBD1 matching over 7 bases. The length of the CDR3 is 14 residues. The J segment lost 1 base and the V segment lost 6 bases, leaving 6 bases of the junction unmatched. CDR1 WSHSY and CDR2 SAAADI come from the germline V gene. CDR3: CASSRTGFSYEQYF. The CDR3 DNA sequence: TGCGCCAGCAGCCGGACAGGATTTTCCTACGAGCAGTACTTC.

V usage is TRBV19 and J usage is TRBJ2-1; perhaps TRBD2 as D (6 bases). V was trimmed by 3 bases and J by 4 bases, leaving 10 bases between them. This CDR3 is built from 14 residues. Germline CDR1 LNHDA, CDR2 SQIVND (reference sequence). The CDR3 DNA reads TGTGCCAGTAGTATCCCCGGGGGATACAATGAGCAGTTCTTC. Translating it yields CASSIPGGYNEQFF.

This chain's CDR3 is CASSNRGGNTGELFF. CDR3 coding DNA: TGTGCCAGCAGCAACAGGGGGGGGAACACCGGGGAGCTGTTTTTT. The chain has TRBV9 and TRBJ2-2; the D gene is possibly TRBD1 (8 bases). Trimming cost V 4 bases and J 1 base, with 11 bases left between them. The germline V gene encodes CDR1 SGDLS and CDR2 YYNGEE. The CDR3 is made up of 15 amino acids.

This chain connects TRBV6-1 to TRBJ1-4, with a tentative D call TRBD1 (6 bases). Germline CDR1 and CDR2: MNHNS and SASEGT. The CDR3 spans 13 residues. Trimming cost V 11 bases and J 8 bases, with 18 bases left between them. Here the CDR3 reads CALAGGNGEKLFF. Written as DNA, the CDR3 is TGTGCCCTCGCGGGGGGCAACGGGGAAAAACTGTTTTTT.

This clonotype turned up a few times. CDR3 in DNA: TGTGCCAGCAGATCGGGACTTACGAATCAGCCCCAGCATTTT. This gives the protein CASRSGLTNQPQHF. The chain couples TRBV6-1 to TRBJ1-5, with D possibly being TRBD1 (5 bases). The germline V gene encodes CDR1 MNHNS and CDR2 SASEGT. The CDR3 covers 14 residues. The V end was cut by 6 bases, the J end by 4 bases, with 13 bases between.

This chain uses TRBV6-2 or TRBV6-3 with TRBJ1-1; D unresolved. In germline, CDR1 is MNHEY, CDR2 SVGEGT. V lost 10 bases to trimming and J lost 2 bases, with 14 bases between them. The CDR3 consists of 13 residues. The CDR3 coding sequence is TGTGCCACCCGAAGGTTCGAAAACACTGAAGCTTTCTTT. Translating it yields CATRRFENTEAFF.